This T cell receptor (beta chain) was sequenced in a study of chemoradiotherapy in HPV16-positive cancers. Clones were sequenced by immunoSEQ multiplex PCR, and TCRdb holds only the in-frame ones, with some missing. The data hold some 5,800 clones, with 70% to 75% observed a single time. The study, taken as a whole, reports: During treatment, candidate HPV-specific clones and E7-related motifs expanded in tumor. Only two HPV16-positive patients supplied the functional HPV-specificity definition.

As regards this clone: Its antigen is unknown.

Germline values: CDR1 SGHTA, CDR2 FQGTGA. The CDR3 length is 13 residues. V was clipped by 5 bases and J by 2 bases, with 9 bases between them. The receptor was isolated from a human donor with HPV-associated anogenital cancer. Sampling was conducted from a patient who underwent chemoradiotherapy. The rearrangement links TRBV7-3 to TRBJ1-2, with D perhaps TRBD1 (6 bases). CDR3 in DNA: TGTGCCAGCAGCCCGGACAGAAACTATGGCTACACCTTC. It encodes CASSPDRNYGYTF.